The 10 T cell receptor beta chains below all came from one sample that was sequenced in a study of blood T cell repertoires in COVID-19. Assay: immunoSEQ multiplex PCR; the TCRdb copy retains only in-frame clones and omits some. The sample yields some 250,000 clones, around 89% seen once. Input material: peripheral blood. The source of these receptors is a woman aged 40 to 55 who had recovered from COVID-19.

The V gene is TRBV5-1, the J gene TRBJ2-3; 11 bases line up with TRBD2. CDR1 SGHRS and CDR2 YFSETQ come from the germline V gene. The CDR3 is 17 residues long. The V and J ends lost 2 bases and 1 base, in that order; junction bases with no gene match: 6. The CDR3 here is CASSFGQGLAGTDTQYF. The CDR3 bases are TGCGCCAGCAGCTTCGGTCAGGGACTAGCGGGCACAGATACGCAGTATTTT.

The V call is TRBV4-3, the J call TRBJ2-3; D might be TRBD2 (6 bases). The V gene's germline CDR1 is LGHNA and CDR2 YSLEER. Trimming removed 0 bases from V and 5 bases from J, with 15 bases in between. The CDR3 has 16 amino acids. CDR3 coding DNA: TGCGCCAGCAGCCAAGATGGAGGGCCAGCAGGAGATACGCAGTATTTT. This encodes CASSQDGGPAGDTQYF.

V and J are TRBV7-9 and TRBJ2-7; 11 bases map to TRBD2. There are 14 residues in the CDR3. V lost 5 bases and J lost 4; bases outside the gene matches: 4. Germline lookup yields CDR1 SEHNR and CDR2 FQNEAQ (reference sequence). The CDR3 protein is CASSRTSGHYEQYF. The CDR3 nucleotides are TGTGCCAGCAGCCGGACTAGCGGGCATTACGAGCAGTACTTC.

The chain recombines TRBV5-4 with TRBJ1-2; 7 bases are a match to TRBD1. After removal of 4 bases from V and 4 bases from J, the junction contained 4 bases not matched to a gene. This CDR3 spans 13 amino acids. CDR1 and CDR2 (germline): SGHNT, YYREEE (reference sequence). The CDR3 sequence: CASSQQGIYGYTF. The CDR3 region has the DNA TGTGCCAGCAGCCAACAGGGGATCTATGGCTACACCTTC.

This chain joins TRBV24-1 and TRBJ1-2, with unresolved D. Germline values: CDR1 KGHDR, CDR2 SFDVKD. The CDR3 is 13 amino acids. Trimming stripped 5 bases from V and 2 bases from J, with 8 bases between. The CDR3 DNA follows: TGTGCCACCAGTGGGGCCAGCAACTATGGCTACACCTTC. Translation: CATSGASNYGYTF.

The V gene is TRBV5-1, the J gene TRBJ2-2; 9 bases are a match to TRBD1. CDR3 size: 18 residues. The V gene's germline CDR1 is SGHRS and CDR2 YFSETQ. The V gene end was trimmed by 1 base and the J gene end by 7 bases; junction bases not matched to a gene: 14. The CDR3, as DNA: TGCGCCAGCAGCTTGATGCCACCGGGACAGGGTCATTTCGGGGAGCTGTTTTTT. Protein product: CASSLMPPGQGHFGELFF.

The chain recombines TRBV11-2 with TRBJ2-1; D is uncertain. Trimming took off 0 bases at V and 9 bases at J, with 21 bases between the two ends. This CDR3 has 17 amino acids. Germline assignment: CDR1 SGHAT and CDR2 FQNNGV. The CDR3 protein is CASSLDKVASWLGEQFF. CDR3 in DNA: TGTGCCAGCAGCTTAGACAAGGTGGCTAGTTGGTTGGGTGAGCAGTTCTTC.

The J gene is TRBJ2-7, the V gene TRBV19, with a weak D call TRBD1 (5 bases). Germline CDR1 LNHDA, CDR2 SQIVND (reference sequence). The ends were cut back, 11 bases at V and 3 bases at J, with 11 bases in the middle. The CDR3 covers 11 residues. This chain's CDR3 is CACRVDYEQYF. Here the CDR3 DNA reads TGTGCCTGCAGGGTTGACTACGAGCAGTACTTC. Variable domain in full (rest from reference TRBV19 and TRBJ2-7): DGGITQSPKYLFRKEGQNVTLSCEQNLNHDAMYWYRQDPGQGLRLIYYSQIVNDFQKGDIAEGYSVSREKKESFPLTVTSAQKNPTAFYLCACRVDYEQYFGPGTRLTVT.

This sequence joins TRBV24-1 and TRBJ2-4; a possible D gene is TRBD2 (6 bases). V lost 4 bases and J lost 7, with 22 bases in between. The CDR3 has 17 amino acids. Looked up from germline, CDR1 is KGHDR and CDR2 is SFDVKD. CDR3 sequence (DNA): TGTGCCACCAGTGACCCCGGCGGGGCTCCAAACGGTAACATTCAGTACTTC. Translated, it gives CATSDPGGAPNGNIQYF.

This chain links TRBV18 with TRBJ2-3, with D possibly being TRBD2 (6 bases). Germline values: CDR1 KGHSH, CDR2 LQKENI. Trimming stripped 0 bases from V and 6 bases from J, with 7 bases between. The CDR3 consists of 13 residues. CDR3 in DNA: TGTGCCAGCTCACCACCTGGGGGGGATACGCAGTATTTT. Amino acid sequence: CASSPPGGDTQYF.